Sequencing of this T cell receptor (beta chain) was carried out in a study of technical replicates of blood from several donors. This clone was seen only once. The CDR3 covers 20 residues. CDR1 is LNHNV, CDR2 YYDKDF, per germline (reference sequence). The V segment lost 2 bases and the J segment 1 base; nucleotides outside the gene matches: 14. Profiling relied on immunoSEQ multiplex PCR, and the TCRdb table lists in-frame clones only, not all of them. The table has around 76,000 clones, roughly 90% seen once. The sequence came from a human donor in good health. V usage is TRBV15 and J usage is TRBJ2-4; 10 bases match TRBD2. Sequencing input: T cells isolated from PBMCs. The CDR3 loop is CATSRSTGTSVRLAKNIQYF. The CDR3 nucleotides read TGTGCCACCAGCAGATCGACTGGGACTAGCGTTCGCCTTGCCAAAAACATTCAGTACTTC.